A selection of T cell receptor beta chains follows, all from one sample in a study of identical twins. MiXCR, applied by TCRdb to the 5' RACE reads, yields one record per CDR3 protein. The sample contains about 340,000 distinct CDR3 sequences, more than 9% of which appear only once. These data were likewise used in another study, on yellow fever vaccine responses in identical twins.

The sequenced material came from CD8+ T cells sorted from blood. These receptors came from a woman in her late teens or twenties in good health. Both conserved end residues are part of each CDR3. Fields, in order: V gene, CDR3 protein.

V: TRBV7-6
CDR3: CASRRLAGVDGHEQYF

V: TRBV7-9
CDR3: CASTRGGPTFF

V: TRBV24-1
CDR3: CASSDFKTAYNEQFF

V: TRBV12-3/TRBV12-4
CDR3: CASSDPGVEAFF

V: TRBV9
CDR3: CASSVAEGTREQFF

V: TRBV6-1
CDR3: CASSRHGTDPNYGYTF

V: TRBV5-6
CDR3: CASSGWSGRINNEQFF

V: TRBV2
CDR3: CASTDGTYPTSNTGELFF

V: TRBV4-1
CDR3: CASSLRTSGGGEQFF

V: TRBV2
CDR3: CASSGEEGTIYNEQFF

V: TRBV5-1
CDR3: CASSLDGSLTDTQYF

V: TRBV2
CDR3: CARTAGESYNEQFF

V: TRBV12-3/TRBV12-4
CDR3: CASSLEAPRAQYF

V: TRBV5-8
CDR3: CASSLELDEQYF

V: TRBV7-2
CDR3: CASSLPGVSNEQFF

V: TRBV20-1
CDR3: CSARDGSGGHQETQYF

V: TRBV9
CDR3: CASSVAGREADEQFF

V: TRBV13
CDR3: CASSSGLRNEQYF

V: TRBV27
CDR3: CASSFIASQETQYF

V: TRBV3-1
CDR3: CASSPGGRGHNEQFF

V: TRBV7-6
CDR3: CASSSRLGDTQYF

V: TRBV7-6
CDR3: CASSFTSGLRNEQFF

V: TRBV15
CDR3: CATSRDSAERGNEQFF

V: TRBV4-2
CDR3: CASSQWDRGGETQYF

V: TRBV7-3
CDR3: CASSLTSNNEQFF

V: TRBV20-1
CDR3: CSAQVTGGDSGELFF